The 13 T cell receptor beta chains below all came from one sample that was sequenced in a study of CD8 T cells in Susac syndrome. Random hexamers were used to reverse transcribe the RNA input (0.5 to 1 ug). Each CDR3 protein gets one entry after TCRdb re-called the immunoSEQ multiplex PCR reads with MiXCR. The sample lists tens of thousands of distinct CDR3 sequences, approximately 94% occurring once. Sequencing input: CD8+ T cells from PBMCs. Receptor source: a human donor with multiple sclerosis.

The rearrangement links TRBV11-2 to TRBJ2-5; TRBD1 might be the D (5 bases). This CDR3 has 16 residues. V was cut by 1 base and J by 7 bases, with 19 bases left in between. CDR1 and CDR2 (germline): SGHAT, FQNNGV. The CDR3 nucleotides are TGTGCCAGCAGCTTAGTGGCCGCAGGGCGGTTGGGGACCCAGTACTTC. It is translated as CASSLVAAGRLGTQYF.

This clonotype was observed a single time. The CDR3 DNA reads TGTGCCAGCAGCCCCTCTGGAGTAGGGGAAGGCTACACCTTC. Translating it yields CASSPSGVGEGYTF. The chain joins TRBV9 to TRBJ1-2; D is perhaps TRBD1 (5 bases). The germline CDR1 and CDR2 sequences are SGDLS and YYNGEE. V lost 4 bases and J lost 8, with 18 bases in between. CDR3 length equals 14 residues. Looking up the rest from reference TRBV9 and TRBJ1-2 gives the full variable domain: DSGVTQTPKHLITATGQRVTLRCSPRSGDLSVYWYQQSLDQGLQFLIQYYNGEERAKGNILERFSAQQFPDLHSELNLSSLELGDSALYFCASSPSGVGEGYTFGSGTRLTVV.

This chain joins TRBV12-3 or TRBV12-4 and TRBJ1-2; D not resolved. The CDR3 is 13 amino acids. V was cut by 1 base and J by 5 bases, with 8 bases left in between. Here the CDR3 reads CASSLGDGYGYTF. CDR3 sequence (DNA): TGTGCCAGCAGTTTAGGAGATGGGTATGGCTACACCTTC.

V gene TRBV7-6 combines with J gene TRBJ1-2; tentatively, D is TRBD1 (5 bases). This CDR3 is 13 amino acids long. CDR1 SGHVS and CDR2 FNYEAQ come from the germline V gene. V was clipped by 5 bases and J by 7 bases, with 14 bases between them. As DNA, the CDR3 is TGTGCCAGCAGCGCCGACAGTGTTACTGGCTACACCTTC. It is translated as CASSADSVTGYTF. Combining the CDR3 with reference TRBV7-6 and TRBJ1-2 gives the whole variable domain GAGVSQSPRYKVTKRGQDVALRCDPISGHVSLYWYRQALGQGPEFLTYFNYEAQQDKSGLPNDRFSAERPEGSISTLTIQRTEQRDSAMYRCASSADSVTGYTFGSGTRLTVV.

The chain recombines TRBV3-1 with TRBJ1-2, with D possibly being TRBD1 (6 bases). The germline V gene has CDR1 LGHDT and CDR2 YNNKEL (reference sequence). The CDR3 is 15 amino acids. Trimming removed 0 bases from V and 4 bases from J, with 12 bases in between. The CDR3, as DNA: TGTGCCAGCAGCCAAGATTTGCAGGGGAGCTATGGCTACACCTTC. It encodes CASSQDLQGSYGYTF.

The chain employs TRBV29-1 and TRBJ2-5, with 7 bases aligning to TRBD1. The V segment lost 7 bases and the J segment 3 bases; nucleotides outside the gene matches: 8. In germline, CDR1 is SQVTM, CDR2 ANQGSEA. There are 13 residues in the CDR3. CDR3: CSALTTGEETQYF. The CDR3 nucleotides are TGCAGCGCCCTAACAACAGGGGAAGAGACCCAGTACTTC. Complete variable domain (other parts from reference TRBV29-1 and TRBJ2-5): SAVISQKPSRDICQRGTSLTIQCQVDSQVTMMFWYRQQPGQSLTLIATANQGSEATYESGFVIDKFPISRPNLTFSTLTVSNMSPEDSSIYLCSALTTGEETQYFGPGTRLLVL.

The rearrangement links TRBV7-9 to TRBJ2-3; 9 nucleotides align to TRBD2. V lost 2 bases to trimming and J lost 2 bases; unmatched junction nucleotides: 5. The CDR3 runs to 16 residues. Germline V gene lookup returns CDR1 SEHNR and CDR2 FQNEAQ (reference sequence). In nucleotides, the CDR3 is TGTGCCAGCAGCTTAAGGGCTAGCGGGGCCACAGATACGCAGTATTTT. Residues: CASSLRASGATDTQYF.

The V call is TRBV12-3 or TRBV12-4, the J call TRBJ1-5; D uncertain. This CDR3 comprises 13 residues. Trimming stripped 6 bases from V and 5 bases from J, with 11 bases between. The CDR3 is CASSEWRDQPQHF. As DNA, the CDR3 is TGTGCCAGCAGCGAATGGAGGGATCAGCCCCAGCATTTT.

This chain links TRBV29-1 with TRBJ1-2, with TRBD1 matching 7 bases. J gave up 4 bases and V 6 bases, and 14 bases lay outside the gene matches. The CDR3 has 15 residues. Looked up from germline, CDR1 is SQVTM and CDR2 is ANQGSEA. The CDR3 sequence is CSVGTFGTDSYGYTF. The CDR3 DNA reads TGCAGCGTCGGAACCTTCGGGACAGATAGCTATGGCTACACCTTC.

The V gene is TRBV19, the J gene TRBJ2-3; D not certain. This CDR3 is 12 amino acids long. V lost 3 bases and J lost 3, with 4 bases in between. Germline V lookup: CDR1 LNHDA, CDR2 SQIVND (reference sequence). The CDR3 DNA reads as TGTGCCAGTAGTATCTCGACAGATACGCAGTATTTT. Amino acids: CASSISTDTQYF.

The J gene is TRBJ1-2, the V gene TRBV10-3; no clear D. This CDR3 contains 15 residues. The V gene lost 11 bases and the J gene lost 4 bases, with 23 bases spanning the gap. The V gene's germline CDR1 is ENHRY and CDR2 SYGVKD. CDR3 bases: TGTGCCTCCTGGGAGGCTGTCAGCCGAGCCTATGGCTACACCTTC. Translation: CASWEAVSRAYGYTF.

The V gene is TRBV20-1, the J gene TRBJ1-1; TRBD1 agrees at 8 bases. Germline loops: CDR1 DFQATT, CDR2 SNEGSKA (reference sequence). V was clipped by 4 bases and J by 4 bases; unmatched bases: 5. The CDR3 is 13 amino acids. Here the CDR3 reads CSATQGAGTEAFF. In DNA form, the CDR3 reads TGCAGTGCTACCCAGGGGGCAGGCACTGAAGCTTTCTTT.

The J gene is TRBJ2-5, the V gene TRBV15, with TRBD2 as a possible D gene (5 bases). CDR1 LNHNV and CDR2 YYDKDF come from the germline V gene (reference sequence). The CDR3 consists of 13 residues. V lost 7 bases and J 2 bases, leaving 11 bases between the germline ends. CDR3 loop: CATTARGQETQYF. The CDR3 DNA follows: TGTGCCACCACTGCAAGAGGGCAAGAGACCCAGTACTTC.